These 29 T cell receptor beta chains share one sample of origin, sequenced in a study of shared clonotypes between healthy human individuals. The assay was immunoSEQ multiplex PCR, and TCRdb's table has in-frame clones only and misses some. The sample records roughly 2,300,000 clones, approximately 90% being singletons. Sequenced sample: naive CD4+ T cells from PBMCs. Subset denoted: CD45RA+ positively selected. The source is a man aged 18 to 29 in good health. Some clones in this sample may be carry-over from other donors' samples.

This clone was observed a handful of times. The sample holds other DNA sequences that translate to the same CDR3. V and J are TRBV6-5 and TRBJ2-3; D may correspond to TRBD1 or TRBD2 (5 bases each). CDR1 and CDR2 from the germline V gene are MNHEY and SVGAGI. V lost 0 bases, J lost 5 bases, and 6 bases lay in between. The length of the CDR3 is 13 residues. CDR3 DNA sequence: TGTGCCAGCAGTTACTCGAGGGGAGATACGCAGTATTTT. Translated, it gives CASSYSRGDTQYF.

The rearrangement joins TRBV7-2 to TRBJ2-1; 10 nucleotides agree with TRBD2. Germline V CDR1 and CDR2: SGHTA, FQGNSA. The CDR3 loop spans 15 amino acids. The trim removed 4 bases at V and 6 bases at J, leaving 6 bases unmatched. This CDR3 is CASSSMRTSGNEQFF. The CDR3 DNA sequence: TGTGCCAGCAGCTCCATGCGGACTAGCGGCAATGAGCAGTTCTTC. Complete variable domain (other parts from reference TRBV7-2 and TRBJ2-1): GAGVSQSPSNKVTEKGKDVELRCDPISGHTALYWYRQSLGQGLEFLIYFQGNSAPDKSGLPSDRFSAERTGGSVSTLTIQRTQQEDSAVYLCASSSMRTSGNEQFFGPGTRLTVL.

The chain recombines TRBV29-1 with TRBJ2-1; D might be TRBD1 or TRBD2, each matching 5 bases. V was pared by 4 bases and J by 6 bases, with 16 bases between. CDR3 length: 14 residues. In germline, CDR1 is SQVTM, CDR2 ANQGSEA. CDR3 loop: CSVAGLAAANEQFF. DNA for the CDR3: TGCAGCGTTGCAGGGCTAGCAGCAGCCAATGAGCAGTTCTTC.

On this clone itself: The sample contains more than one DNA sequence encoding this CDR3. The J gene is TRBJ2-5, the V gene TRBV5-1; D unclear. The CDR3 is made up of 12 amino acids. Looked up from germline, CDR1 is SGHRS and CDR2 is YFSETQ. Trimming left V 4 bases short and J 2 bases short, with 6 bases between. The CDR3 loop reads CASSEKQETQYF. The CDR3 nucleotides are TGCGCCAGCAGCGAGAAGCAAGAGACCCAGTACTTC.

The genes are TRBV15 and TRBJ2-7; 7 bases map to TRBD2. This CDR3 is built from 15 residues. The V and J ends lost 4 bases and 7 bases, in that order; junction bases with no gene match: 13. Germline CDR1 is LNHNV and CDR2 is YYDKDF (reference sequence). CDR3 nucleotide sequence: TGTGCCACCAGCACTTTCGACGGCCCAGCGGGGGAGCAGTACTTC. Protein product: CATSTFDGPAGEQYF.

V and J are TRBV5-4 and TRBJ2-7; D uncertain. The germline V and J ends were trimmed by 1 base and 3 bases, with 5 bases remaining between them. Per the germline V gene, CDR1 is SGHNT and CDR2 is YYREEE (reference sequence). This CDR3 has 12 residues. The CDR3, as DNA: TGTGCCAGCAGCTTGATGGGCTACGAGCAGTACTTC. It is translated as CASSLMGYEQYF.

The V call is TRBV28, the J call TRBJ2-2; a possible D gene is TRBD2 (6 bases). Germline assignment: CDR1 MDHEN and CDR2 SYDVKM. The CDR3 is 13 residues long. V lost 3 bases, J lost 6 bases, and 8 bases lay in between. Here the CDR3 reads CASSFGGAGELFF. Here the CDR3 DNA reads TGTGCCAGCAGTTTCGGAGGGGCCGGGGAGCTGTTTTTT.

V gene TRBV6-1 combines with J gene TRBJ1-5; D might be TRBD1 (5 bases). The V and J ends lost 7 bases and 6 bases respectively, with 19 bases between them. The CDR3 runs to 15 residues. Germline CDR1 reads MNHNS; CDR2 reads SASEGT. CDR3 sequence reads: CASTPPTGGVQPQHF. The CDR3 DNA is TGTGCCAGCACCCCCCCGACCGGGGGAGTTCAGCCCCAGCATTTT.

J is TRBJ2-2 and V is TRBV14; a possible D gene is TRBD1 (6 bases). Germline loops: CDR1 SGHDN, CDR2 FVKESK. V shed 7 bases and J shed 4 bases, with 13 bases lying between them. CDR3 length equals 14 residues. In DNA form, the CDR3 reads TGTGCCAGCAAAAAAACAGGGAGCACCGGGGAGCTGTTTTTT. The encoded protein is CASKKTGSTGELFF. The full variable domain, its missing parts supplied by reference TRBV14 and TRBJ2-2, is EAGVTQFPSHSVIEKGQTVTLRCDPISGHDNLYWYRRVMGKEIKFLLHFVKESKQDESGMPNNRFLAERTGGTYSTLKVQPAELEDSGVYFCASKKTGSTGELFFGEGSRLTVL.

CDR3 in DNA: TGTGCCAGCAGTTACGGGTATGAAAAACTGTTTTTT. This encodes CASSYGYEKLFF. V usage is TRBV28 and J usage is TRBJ1-4; no clear D gene. Germline CDR1 and CDR2: MDHEN and SYDVKM. Trimming pared 4 bases from V and 6 bases from J, leaving 6 bases between. The CDR3 covers 12 residues.

This rearrangement joins TRBV18 to TRBJ2-1; D uncertain. Germline loops: CDR1 KGHSH, CDR2 LQKENI. CDR3 length: 16 residues. V gave up 0 bases and J gave up 1 base, with 10 bases separating them. CDR3 loop: CASSPPRKDSYNEQFF. CDR3 bases: TGTGCCAGCTCACCACCGAGGAAGGATTCCTACAATGAGCAGTTCTTC.

Of note for this clone: A much more abundant neighbour one base away suggests this may be a read error. Other nucleotide sequences from this sample produce the same CDR3. The chain joins TRBV11-3 to TRBJ1-1; D gene ambiguous. The V and J ends lost 1 base and 0 bases respectively, with 3 bases between them. The CDR3 runs to 13 residues. CDR1 SGHNT and CDR2 YENEEA come from the germline V gene. The CDR3 sequence is CASSLGVNTEAFF. The CDR3 DNA reads TGTGCCAGCAGCTTAGGAGTGAACACTGAAGCTTTCTTT.

This chain connects TRBV7-2 to TRBJ2-2; D remains ambiguous. V lost 4 bases to trimming and J lost 4 bases, with 10 bases between them. The CDR3 loop spans 14 amino acids. CDR1 is SGHTA, CDR2 FQGNSA, per germline. Written as DNA, the CDR3 is TGTGCCAGCAGCTCGCGCAAGGGCACCGGGGAGCTGTTTTTT. Its protein is CASSSRKGTGELFF.

This chain joins TRBV19 and TRBJ1-2; 8 bases map to TRBD1. This CDR3 region has 13 residues. After removal of 10 bases from V and 4 bases from J, the junction contained 8 bases not matched to a gene. The germline gives CDR1 LNHDA, CDR2 SQIVND (reference sequence). The CDR3 bases are TGTGCCACGCAGGACAGGGTTGGCTATGGCTACACCTTC. Its protein is CATQDRVGYGYTF.

The genes are TRBV5-1 and TRBJ2-1; 8 bases agree with TRBD1. Germline lookup yields CDR1 SGHRS and CDR2 YFSETQ. Losses at the gene ends were 4 bases for V and 8 bases for J; bases not matched to a gene: 2. CDR3 length: 12 amino acids. CDR3 DNA: TGCGCCAGCAGCCCAGGGGGCTATGAGCAGTTCTTC. This codes for CASSPGGYEQFF. The variable domain in full, with the rest retrieved from reference TRBV5-1 and TRBJ2-1, is KAGVTQTPRYLIKTRGQQVTLSCSPISGHRSVSWYQQTPGQGLQFLFEYFSETQRNKGNFPGRFSGRQFSNSRSEMNVSTLELGDSALYLCASSPGGYEQFFGPGTRLTVL.

The V and J genes are TRBV4-1 and TRBJ2-2; the D gene is possibly TRBD1 (5 bases). This CDR3 spans 16 amino acids. V lost 3 bases and J lost 4, with 15 bases in between. Germline V gene data show CDR1 as MGHRA and CDR2 as YSYEKL. For the CDR3, the DNA is TGCGCCAGCAGCCAGGCGTGGGCAGGGCTCACCGGGGAGCTGTTTTTT. This codes for CASSQAWAGLTGELFF.

J is TRBJ1-2 and V is TRBV5-1, with 11 bases lining up with TRBD1. This CDR3 contains 16 residues. Losses at the gene ends were 4 bases for V and 0 bases for J; bases not matched to a gene: 5. Germline V gene data show CDR1 as SGHRS and CDR2 as YFSETQ. CDR3: CASSPRTGGANYGYTF. CDR3 nucleotide sequence: TGCGCCAGCAGCCCTCGGACAGGGGGCGCTAACTATGGCTACACCTTC.

This clone was seen more than once but under ten times. The chain uses TRBV5-1 and TRBJ1-2; TRBD1 is a possible D gene (5 bases). V lost 0 bases to trimming and J lost 6 bases, with 15 bases between them. Germline V lookup: CDR1 SGHRS, CDR2 YFSETQ. The CDR3 is 15 amino acids. Here the CDR3 reads CASSLGTLNGDGYTF. In DNA form, the CDR3 reads TGCGCCAGCAGCTTGGGGACACTCAATGGGGATGGCTACACCTTC.

V and J are TRBV18 and TRBJ1-3; D gene uncertain. V lost 3 bases and J lost 3, with 15 bases in between. CDR3 length: 16 amino acids. CDR1 is KGHSH and CDR2 is LQKENI in the germline V gene. CDR3 coding DNA: TGTGCCAGCTCACCGTTGGACGTGTCGGGTGGAAACACCATATATTTT. It translates to CASSPLDVSGGNTIYF.

This clone has only one observation. The V call is TRBV2, the J call TRBJ2-5, with no clear D. The CDR3 sequence is 13 residues long. Looked up from germline, CDR1 is SNHLY and CDR2 is FYNNEI. Deletions cut 4 bases from V and 2 bases from J, with 8 bases between. The CDR3 is CASSAISQETQYF. As DNA, the CDR3 is TGTGCCAGCAGTGCGATTAGTCAAGAGACCCAGTACTTC.

This sequence joins TRBV7-2 and TRBJ2-3; 15 bases are a match to TRBD2. V lost 1 base, J lost 6 bases, and 5 bases stayed unmatched. The CDR3 length is 17 residues. Germline assignment: CDR1 SGHTA and CDR2 FQGNSA. CDR3 region: CASSLVGTSGRLDTQYF. DNA of the CDR3: TGTGCCAGCAGCTTAGTAGGGACTAGCGGGAGGTTGGATACGCAGTATTTT.

This chain joins TRBV30 and TRBJ2-7, with 7 bases aligning to TRBD2. Germline loops: CDR1 GTSNPN, CDR2 SVGIG (reference sequence). This CDR3 is built from 15 residues. Trimming took 8 bases from V and 3 from J; bases not matched to a gene: 16. The CDR3 sequence is CAVTAGGSSHYEQYF. CDR3 bases: TGTGCCGTAACGGCTGGCGGGAGTTCCCACTACGAGCAGTACTTC.

The chain combines TRBV7-3 with TRBJ2-1; D uncertain. Trimming shortened V by 2 bases and J by 6 bases, and 8 bases separated the two germline ends. The CDR3 length is 13 residues. Germline V gives CDR1 SGHTA, CDR2 FQGTGA. CDR3 residues: CASSLAAFNEQFF. For the CDR3, the DNA is TGTGCCAGCAGCTTAGCGGCGTTCAATGAGCAGTTCTTC.

This chain joins TRBV6-1 and TRBJ1-4; 8 bases line up with TRBD1. V dropped 4 bases and J dropped 1; count of bases not matched to a gene: 11. Germline assignment: CDR1 MNHNS and CDR2 SASEGT. The CDR3 extends over 18 amino acids. This CDR3 is CASSVVRTGSVTNEKLFF. CDR3 DNA: TGTGCCAGCAGTGTAGTACGGACAGGGAGCGTAACTAATGAAAAACTGTTTTTT.

J is TRBJ2-7 and V is TRBV7-3; 9 nucleotides agree with TRBD1. V trimming: 5 bases; J trimming: 2 bases; junction bases outside the gene matches: 4. The CDR3 runs 14 residues. Germline CDR1 is SGHTA and CDR2 is FQGTGA. The CDR3 spells CASSPGDRAYEQYF. The CDR3 nucleotides are TGTGCCAGCAGCCCCGGGGACAGGGCCTACGAGCAGTACTTC.

CDR3 loop: CASSFWDSRNTEAFF. In nucleotides, the CDR3 is TGTGCCAGCAGTTTTTGGGACAGCCGAAACACTGAAGCTTTCTTT. V usage is TRBV27 and J usage is TRBJ1-1; 7 positions match TRBD1. Per the germline V gene, CDR1 is MNHEY and CDR2 is SMNVEV (reference sequence). Trimming took 3 bases from V and 2 from J; bases not matched to a gene: 6. CDR3 length equals 15 residues.

The V call is TRBV4-1, the J call TRBJ1-1, with no clear D. From germline, CDR1 is MGHRA and CDR2 YSYEKL. Trimming took 3 bases from V and 4 from J, leaving 12 bases between them. The CDR3 has 14 residues. This CDR3 is CASSQRAVRTEAFF. CDR3 DNA: TGCGCCAGCAGCCAGAGGGCCGTCCGCACTGAAGCTTTCTTT.

The sample holds one count of this clone. The chain joins TRBV28 to TRBJ2-6, with D tentatively TRBD1 or TRBD2 (5 bases each). CDR3 size: 17 residues. The V gene lost 6 bases and the J gene lost 1 base, with 16 bases spanning the gap. Germline CDR1 reads MDHEN; CDR2 reads SYDVKM. CDR3 region: CASRSRDLISGANVLTF. The CDR3 DNA reads TGTGCCAGCAGGTCCCGGGACCTTATTTCTGGGGCCAACGTCCTGACTTTC.

The chain carries TRBV29-1 and TRBJ2-1, with D maybe TRBD1 (5 bases). The CDR3 contains 13 residues. Germline loops: CDR1 SQVTM, CDR2 ANQGSEA. The germline V and J ends were trimmed by 1 base and 7 bases, with 11 bases remaining between them. For the CDR3, the DNA is TGCAGCGTTGAAGGACAGAGGAAAAATGAGCAGTTCTTC. Its protein product is CSVEGQRKNEQFF.